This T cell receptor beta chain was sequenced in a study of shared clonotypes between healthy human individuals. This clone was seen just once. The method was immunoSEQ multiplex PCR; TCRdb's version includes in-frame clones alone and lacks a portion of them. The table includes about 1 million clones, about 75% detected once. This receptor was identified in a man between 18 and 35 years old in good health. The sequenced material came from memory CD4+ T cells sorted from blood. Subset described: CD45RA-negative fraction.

In nucleotides, the CDR3 is TGTGCCAGCAGTCCGTGGGACAGGGGGCAAGCTGAAGCTTTCTTT. Its protein product is CASSPWDRGQAEAFF. The V call is TRBV6-1, the J call TRBJ1-1, with 12 bases identical to TRBD1. The length of the CDR3 is 15 residues. Germline loops: CDR1 MNHNS, CDR2 SASEGT. Trimming cost V 5 bases and J 6 bases; bases outside gene matches: 7.